The 19 T cell receptor beta chains below come from one sample, sequenced in a study of shared clonotypes between healthy human individuals. Libraries were prepared by immunoSEQ multiplex PCR; TCRdb keeps only in-frame clonotypes and omits some of them. The sample holds approximately 2,300,000 clones; about 90% are singletons and the top ten take more than 0.35%. Sequencing input: naive CD4+ T cells from PBMCs. Regarding subset: CD45RA+ positively selected. These receptors came from a young man in good health. Some clones in this sample may be carry-over from other donors' samples.

The chain has TRBV5-5 and TRBJ2-5; D is undetermined. The CDR3 sequence is 17 residues long. Germline values: CDR1 SGHKS, CDR2 YYEKEE (reference sequence). Trimming shortened V by 4 bases and J by 7 bases, and 26 bases separated the two germline ends. CDR3 coding DNA: TGTGCCAGCAGCGACGGATTTGTGGGGATAGAGTCGGGGACCCAGTACTTC. This translates into CASSDGFVGIESGTQYF.

The J gene is TRBJ1-6, the V gene TRBV28; 7 nucleotides agree with TRBD1. V gave up 4 bases and J gave up 10 bases; unmatched junction bases: 7. CDR3 size: 14 residues. Germline CDR1 is MDHEN and CDR2 is SYDVKM. This CDR3 reads CASSSGTARSPLHF. CDR3 sequence (DNA): TGTGCCAGCAGTTCGGGGACAGCTCGCTCACCCCTCCACTTT. Using reference TRBV28 and TRBJ1-6 for the parts outside the CDR3, the full variable domain is DVKVTQSSRYLVKRTGEKVFLECVQDMDHENMFWYRQDPGLGLRLIYFSYDVKMKEKGDIPEGYSVSREKKERFSLILESASTNQTSMYLCASSSGTARSPLHFGNGTRLTVT.

The V and J genes are TRBV29-1 and TRBJ1-1; no firm D call. The CDR3 runs to 13 residues. Per germline, CDR1 SQVTM and CDR2 ANQGSEA. Between the trimmed V and J ends, which lost 2 bases and 9 bases, there was a span of 16 bases. The CDR3 nucleotides read TGCAGCGTTGAAATGTTAAACGCTGTGAAAGCTTTCTTT. Its translation: CSVEMLNAVKAFF. Looking up the rest from reference TRBV29-1 and TRBJ1-1 gives the full variable domain: SAVISQKPSRDICQRGTSLTIQCQVDSQVTMMFWYRQQPGQSLTLIATANQGSEATYESGFVIDKFPISRPNLTFSTLTVSNMSPEDSSIYLCSVEMLNAVKAFFGQGTRLTVV.

This chain's CDR3 is CATSRDRVETQYF. As DNA, the CDR3 is TGTGCCACCAGCAGGGACAGGGTAGAGACCCAGTACTTC. J is TRBJ2-5 and V is TRBV15, with 8 nucleotides matching TRBD1. CDR3 size: 13 residues. Germline loops: CDR1 LNHNV, CDR2 YYDKDF (reference sequence). The junction had 1 base not matched to a gene; V was cut back by 3 bases and J by 4 bases.

This sequence joins TRBV5-4 and TRBJ2-2, with a tentative D call TRBD2 (5 bases). This CDR3 has 16 amino acids. CDR1 is SGHNT, CDR2 YYREEE, per germline (reference sequence). Trimming took 4 bases from V and 3 from J, leaving 16 bases between them. CDR3: CASSRVLADDTGELFF. CDR3 in DNA: TGTGCCAGCAGCCGGGTGCTAGCTGATGACACCGGGGAGCTGTTTTTT.

This rearrangement joins TRBV6-5 to TRBJ2-1; tentatively, D is TRBD1 or TRBD2 (5 bases each). The CDR3 sequence is 14 residues long. V was shortened by 6 bases and J by 3 bases, with 12 bases between the two germline ends. Germline CDR1 MNHEY, CDR2 SVGAGI. Here the CDR3 reads CASRGDQSYNEQFF. DNA of the CDR3: TGTGCCAGCAGGGGGGATCAGAGCTACAATGAGCAGTTCTTC.

This clone was seen just once. This chain links TRBV21-1 with TRBJ2-5; the table's D call, TRBD2, was not checked against the DNA. TRBV21-1 is a documented pseudogene. This CDR3 contains 13 residues. CDR3 coding DNA: TGTGCCAGCAGCAAAGTCCCGAGGGAGACCCAGTACTTC. Its protein product is CASSKVPRETQYF.

CDR3 residues: CASSFDRDDEEQYF. The CDR3 nucleotides are TGCGCCAGCAGCTTTGACAGGGACGATGAGGAGCAGTACTTC. The rearrangement joins TRBV5-1 to TRBJ2-7; 7 nucleotides line up with TRBD1. CDR1 and CDR2 from the germline V gene are SGHRS and YFSETQ. V shed 2 bases and J 7 bases; nucleotides not matched to a gene: 9. The CDR3 sequence is 14 residues long. The full variable domain, its missing parts supplied by reference TRBV5-1 and TRBJ2-7, is KAGVTQTPRYLIKTRGQQVTLSCSPISGHRSVSWYQQTPGQGLQFLFEYFSETQRNKGNFPGRFSGRQFSNSRSEMNVSTLELGDSALYLCASSFDRDDEEQYFGPGTRLTVT.

The chain uses TRBV20-1 and TRBJ2-1; 10 bases agree with TRBD1. CDR1 is DFQATT and CDR2 is SNEGSKA in the germline V gene (reference sequence). The CDR3 extends over 11 amino acids. The junction had 6 bases not matched to a gene; V was cut back by 4 bases and J by 15 bases. Here the CDR3 reads CSANRRDRGFF. In nucleotides, the CDR3 is TGCAGTGCTAACCGCCGGGACAGGGGGTTCTTC.

The rearrangement joins TRBV7-2 to TRBJ2-1; 11 bases are shared with TRBD2. Looked up from germline, CDR1 is SGHTA and CDR2 is FQGNSA. V lost 5 bases and J lost 5; bases outside the gene matches: 8. The CDR3 runs 16 residues. The CDR3 is CASSPRLAGLNNEQFF. CDR3 nucleotide sequence: TGTGCCAGCAGCCCCCGACTAGCGGGGCTGAACAATGAGCAGTTCTTC.

With respect to this clone: Other DNA sequences of this sample code for an identical CDR3. This sequence joins TRBV7-2 and TRBJ2-3; D gene ambiguous. V dropped 1 base and J dropped 5 bases, with 7 bases sitting between them. The CDR3 length is 13 residues. The germline gives CDR1 SGHTA, CDR2 FQGNSA. In nucleotides, the CDR3 is TGTGCCAGCAGCTTAGTGTGGGGAGATACGCAGTATTTT. Protein: CASSLVWGDTQYF.

The CDR3: CASSVEGGGELFF. As DNA, the CDR3 is TGTGCCAGCAGCGTGGAGGGTGGCGGGGAGCTGTTTTTT. The chain links TRBV7-7 to TRBJ2-2, with a possible D match to TRBD2 (6 bases). Trimming removed 5 bases from V and 7 bases from J, with 11 bases in between. The CDR3 covers 13 residues. Germline loops: CDR1 SSHAT, CDR2 FNYEAQ (reference sequence).

This clone has just a few counts. V usage is TRBV9 and J usage is TRBJ2-1; D is unclear. Germline CDR1 SGDLS, CDR2 YYNGEE. CDR3 length equals 15 residues. Trimming left V 0 bases short and J 2 bases short, with 9 bases between. The CDR3 DNA reads as TGTGCCAGCAGCGTAGCTCAGGCAGCCTACAATGAGCAGTTCTTC. Translation gives CASSVAQAAYNEQFF.

The chain joins TRBV18 to TRBJ1-4; 8 bases line up with TRBD1. V trimming: 4 bases; J trimming: 1 base; junction bases outside the gene matches: 11. CDR3 size: 18 residues. Germline CDR1 KGHSH, CDR2 LQKENI. CDR3 sequence reads: CASSLQSGGRRTNEKLFF. CDR3 sequence (DNA): TGTGCCAGCTCACTACAATCAGGGGGCCGACGAACTAATGAAAAACTGTTTTTT. The entire variable domain, with the rest obtained from reference TRBV18 and TRBJ1-4, is as follows: NAGVMQNPRHLVRRRGQEARLRCSPMKGHSHVYWYRQLPEEGLKFMVYLQKENIIDESGMPKERFSAEFPKEGPSILRIQQVVRGDSAAYFCASSLQSGGRRTNEKLFFGSGTQLSVL.

On this clone: The sample has other DNA sequences that encode this CDR3 too. The genes are TRBV28 and TRBJ1-2; perhaps TRBD1 as D (6 bases). Germline V lookup: CDR1 MDHEN, CDR2 SYDVKM. CDR3 length: 13 amino acids. V gave up 10 bases and J gave up 7 bases, with 19 bases separating them. DNA of the CDR3: TGTGCCACCTCGACTGGAGGGGGTGGTGGCTACACCTTC. Its protein product is CATSTGGGGGYTF.

The chain combines TRBV7-3 with TRBJ2-7, with D unclear. The CDR3 has 16 amino acids. The germline V and J ends were trimmed by 0 bases and 5 bases, with 17 bases remaining between them. Germline CDR1 SGHTA, CDR2 FQGTGA. CDR3 sequence (DNA): TGTGCCAGCAGCTTAACGGGCTCAAGATCAGTGGACGAGCAGTACTTC. This codes for CASSLTGSRSVDEQYF.

The gene calls are TRBV7-2 and TRBJ2-6; no definite D call. The CDR3 is 14 residues long. Looked up from germline, CDR1 is SGHTA and CDR2 is FQGNSA. V was pared by 4 bases and J by 4 bases, with 8 bases between. CDR3 nucleotides: TGTGCCAGCAGCTCCTCCTCGGGGGCCAACGTCCTGACTTTC. Its translation: CASSSSSGANVLTF.

The rearrangement uses TRBV28 and TRBJ2-1; D uncertain. Trimming took 10 bases from V and 6 from J, leaving 19 bases between them. Germline V CDR1 and CDR2: MDHEN, SYDVKM. The CDR3 runs to 14 residues. CDR3 bases: TGTGCCACCTGGGCGTCCGCGCGGTTCAATGAGCAGTTCTTC. This codes for CATWASARFNEQFF. Drawing the rest from reference TRBV28 and TRBJ2-1, the complete variable domain is DVKVTQSSRYLVKRTGEKVFLECVQDMDHENMFWYRQDPGLGLRLIYFSYDVKMKEKGDIPEGYSVSREKKERFSLILESASTNQTSMYLCATWASARFNEQFFGPGTRLTVL.

This clone was counted once. The gene calls are TRBV5-5 and TRBJ2-1; the D is unclear. The CDR3 spans 16 residues. Germline CDR1 is SGHKS and CDR2 is YYEKEE (reference sequence). V lost 2 bases, J lost 0 bases, and 12 bases lay in between. CDR3 coding DNA: TGTGCCAGCAGCTTTGATTACTCTAGCTCCTACAATGAGCAGTTCTTC. Protein product: CASSFDYSSSYNEQFF.